This paragraph covers one T cell receptor (beta chain) sequence. Its target is unknown. This sample stems from a study of graft-versus-host responses after intestinal transplantation. Study-wide context: Tacrolimus plus steroids were given to all recipients for about three years, preceded by anti-thymocyte globulin induction. Study observations and caveats: Peak levels of circulating GvH clones tracked with early post-transplant HvG declines. Where graft-donor T cell macrochimerism was present, patients had high graft-versus-host to host-versus-graft clonal ratios in allografts. Recipient-marrow GvH clones were detected, some having first appeared in ileum or blood.

Profiling relied on immunoSEQ multiplex PCR, and the TCRdb table lists in-frame clones only, not all of them. The sample yields about 85,000 clones, around 83% seen once. The source is a human donor who received an intestinal transplant. The sequencing here drew on unstimulated CD8+ T cells sorted from spleen or lymph node cells, taken before intestinal transplant.

In DNA, the CDR3 is TGTGCCAGCAGTTTATCGACGGGATACACTGAAGCTTTCTTT. It codes for CASSLSTGYTEAFF. The chain has TRBV27 and TRBJ1-1; D unclear. The germline V and J ends were trimmed by 0 bases and 3 bases, with 8 bases remaining between them. CDR1 is MNHEY, CDR2 SMNVEV, per germline (reference sequence). This CDR3 is 14 amino acids long.